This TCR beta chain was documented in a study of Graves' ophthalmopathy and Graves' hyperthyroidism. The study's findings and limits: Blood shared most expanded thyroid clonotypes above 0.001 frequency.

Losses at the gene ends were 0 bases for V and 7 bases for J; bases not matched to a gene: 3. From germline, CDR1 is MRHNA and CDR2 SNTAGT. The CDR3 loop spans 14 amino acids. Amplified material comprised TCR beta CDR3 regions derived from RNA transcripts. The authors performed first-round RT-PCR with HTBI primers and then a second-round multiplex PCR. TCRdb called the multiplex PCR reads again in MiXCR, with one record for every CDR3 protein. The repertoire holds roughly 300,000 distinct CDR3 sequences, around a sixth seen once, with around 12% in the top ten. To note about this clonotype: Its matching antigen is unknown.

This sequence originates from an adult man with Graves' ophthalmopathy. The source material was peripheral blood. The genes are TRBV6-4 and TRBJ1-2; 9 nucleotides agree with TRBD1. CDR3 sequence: CASSDSYRGLGYTF. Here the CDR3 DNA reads TGTGCCAGCAGTGACTCCTACAGGGGGCTTGGCTACACCTTC.